Listed here are 21 T cell receptor beta chains from one sample, sequenced in a study of blood T cell repertoires in COVID-19 (dated by TCRdb to 2020 to 2021). The library was built by means of the immunoSEQ multiplex PCR assay. Not all clones reach the TCRdb copy of this immuneACCESS table, which keeps in-frame sequences only. Checked studies attribute under half of the gap to unresolved V genes and leave the rest unexplained. The sample table records about 69,000 clones; about 91% of these occur just once. The ten biggest clones cover approximately 4.8% of the sample. Sequencing was performed on peripheral blood. The receptors were sampled from a woman between 55 and 75 years old with active COVID-19.

The V gene is TRBV14, the J gene TRBJ2-7, with 7 nucleotides matching TRBD2. The CDR3 extends over 14 amino acids. The ends lost 4 bases at V and 6 bases at J; junction bases unmatched: 9. The germline V gene encodes CDR1 SGHDN and CDR2 FVKESK. The CDR3 here is CASSPRGGRGEQYF. The CDR3 bases are TGTGCCAGCAGCCCGCGCGGCGGGAGAGGCGAGCAGTACTTC.

CDR3 sequence reads: CASSLTSGSHETQYF. In DNA form, the CDR3 reads TGTGCCAGCAGCTTGACTAGCGGGAGTCATGAGACCCAGTACTTC. The chain joins TRBV5-4 to TRBJ2-5, with TRBD2 matching over 11 bases. Trimming at V came to 1 base and at J to 5 bases, leaving 4 bases not matched to a gene. The CDR3 runs 15 residues. CDR1 SGHNT and CDR2 YYREEE come from the germline V gene (reference sequence).

This chain joins TRBV19 and TRBJ1-1, with D unresolved. Per germline, CDR1 LNHDA and CDR2 SQIVND (reference sequence). With 9 bases removed from V and 4 bases from J, the gap between germline ends came to 15 bases. The CDR3 has 13 residues. This chain's CDR3 is CASREVTSTEAFF. CDR3 nucleotide sequence: TGTGCCAGCCGGGAGGTGACTAGCACTGAAGCTTTCTTT.

This chain joins TRBV30 and TRBJ2-7; the match to TRBD1 covers 9 bases. The CDR3 contains 15 residues. With V trimmed by 3 bases and J by 3 bases, 9 bases remained unmatched. The V gene's germline CDR1 is GTSNPN and CDR2 SVGIG (reference sequence). Written as DNA, the CDR3 is TGTGCCTGGAGCGGAGACAGGGGGGTACTCTACGAGCAGTACTTC. Translation: CAWSGDRGVLYEQYF.

This chain links TRBV12-3 or TRBV12-4 with TRBJ2-2; possibly TRBD2 for D (5 bases). The ends were cut back, 6 bases at V and 11 bases at J, with 13 bases in the middle. The CDR3 loop spans 12 amino acids. The CDR3: CASRGKRGELFF. CDR3 sequence (DNA): TGTGCCAGCAGAGGGAAACGGGGAGAGCTGTTTTTT.

The CDR3 is CASSSGQTYEQYF. DNA of the CDR3: TGTGCCAGCAGTTCGGGACAGACCTACGAGCAGTACTTC. The chain links TRBV7-6 to TRBJ2-7; TRBD1 agrees at 7 bases. V lost 6 bases and J lost 2; bases outside the gene matches: 4. The germline CDR1 and CDR2 sequences are SGHVS and FNYEAQ. The CDR3 spans 13 residues.

This clone was recorded once. This chain uses TRBV18 with TRBJ1-4, with a tentative D call TRBD1 (5 bases). Germline V gives CDR1 KGHSH, CDR2 LQKENI. Trimming took 6 bases from V and 7 from J, leaving 18 bases between them. The CDR3 consists of 15 residues. The CDR3 DNA reads as TGTGCCAGCTCCCCCGAAAGGGGTTCGGGTGAAAAACTGTTTTTT. It encodes CASSPERGSGEKLFF.

V and J are TRBV6-4 and TRBJ2-2, with 10 positions matching TRBD2. The germline V gene has CDR1 MRHNA and CDR2 SNTAGT. V lost 5 bases to trimming and J lost 2 bases; unmatched junction nucleotides: 5. CDR3 size: 16 residues. The CDR3 DNA reads as TGTGCCAGCAGTTTCACTAGCGGGGCTAACACCGGGGAGCTGTTTTTT. It translates to CASSFTSGANTGELFF.

This clone is a singleton in its sample. The rearrangement links TRBV20-1 to TRBJ1-2, with a possible D match to TRBD1 (5 bases). Germline lookup yields CDR1 DFQATT and CDR2 SNEGSKA (reference sequence). V lost 6 bases, J lost 12 bases, and 26 bases lay in between. The CDR3 consists of 14 residues. CDR3 bases: TGCAGTGCAAGTAAACCCGGGACTTACTACTTCCACACCTTC. Its translation: CSASKPGTYYFHTF.

The chain joins TRBV27 to TRBJ2-6; weak D call: TRBD1 (6 bases). There are 17 residues in the CDR3. Trimming shortened V by 2 bases and J by 0 bases, and 11 bases separated the two germline ends. CDR1 is MNHEY, CDR2 SMNVEV, per germline (reference sequence). As DNA, the CDR3 is TGTGCCAGCAGTTTACGGACAGACTTCTCTGGGGCCAACGTCCTGACTTTC. Its translation is CASSLRTDFSGANVLTF.

This chain links TRBV19 with TRBJ2-3; 8 nucleotides align to TRBD2. The J segment lost 4 bases and the V segment lost 1 base, leaving 10 bases of the junction unmatched. Germline CDR1 reads LNHDA; CDR2 reads SQIVND (reference sequence). This CDR3 comprises 17 residues. CDR3 DNA sequence: TGTGCCAGTAGTATAGGACAGAGCCTAGCGGGCGCAGATACGCAGTATTTT. Translated: CASSIGQSLAGADTQYF.

CDR3 amino acids: CASSAHRVRETQYF. Written as DNA, the CDR3 is TGTGCCAGCAGTGCCCACAGGGTCCGCGAGACCCAGTACTTC. J is TRBJ2-5 and V is TRBV28; a weak D match, TRBD1 (6 bases). Germline V CDR1 and CDR2: MDHEN, SYDVKM. V was cut by 5 bases and J by 5 bases, with 15 bases left in between. The CDR3 length is 14 residues.

The J gene is TRBJ2-3, the V gene TRBV18; TRBD1 agrees at 8 bases. The V and J ends lost 2 bases and 5 bases, in that order; junction bases with no gene match: 6. Germline V lookup: CDR1 KGHSH, CDR2 LQKENI. The CDR3 is 15 residues long. The CDR3 DNA follows: TGTGCCAGCTCACCAGGCCAGGGGGCCATAGATACGCAGTATTTT. Protein product: CASSPGQGAIDTQYF.

This chain connects TRBV19 to TRBJ1-2; D might be TRBD1 (5 bases). CDR1 and CDR2 (germline): LNHDA, SQIVND (reference sequence). V lost 2 bases and J 6 bases, leaving 19 bases between the germline ends. This CDR3 spans 16 amino acids. The CDR3 sequence: CASSIWGVRTNDGYTF. CDR3 sequence (DNA): TGTGCCAGTAGTATATGGGGGGTCAGAACGAATGATGGCTACACCTTC. The whole variable domain, filled in from reference TRBV19 and TRBJ1-2, reads DGGITQSPKYLFRKEGQNVTLSCEQNLNHDAMYWYRQDPGQGLRLIYYSQIVNDFQKGDIAEGYSVSREKKESFPLTVTSAQKNPTAFYLCASSIWGVRTNDGYTFGSGTRLTVV.

This clone appeared once. This chain uses TRBV18 with TRBJ2-1; TRBD2 matches 10 bases. CDR3 length: 18 residues. CDR1 is KGHSH and CDR2 is LQKENI in the germline V gene. After removal of 3 bases from V and 0 bases from J, the junction contained 8 bases not matched to a gene. The CDR3 loop is CASSPSGLAASSYNEQFF. The DNA of the CDR3 is TGTGCCAGCTCACCGTCAGGACTAGCGGCCAGCTCCTACAATGAGCAGTTCTTC.

DNA of the CDR3: TGCGCCAGCAGCTTATGGACGGGAGGGCTGGGCTACACCTTC. Its protein is CASSLWTGGLGYTF. The chain uses TRBV5-1 and TRBJ1-2; the D is unclear. The CDR3 runs 14 residues. Germline V gives CDR1 SGHRS, CDR2 YFSETQ. V lost 2 bases and J 8 bases, leaving 16 bases between the germline ends. The whole variable domain, filled in from reference TRBV5-1 and TRBJ1-2, reads KAGVTQTPRYLIKTRGQQVTLSCSPISGHRSVSWYQQTPGQGLQFLFEYFSETQRNKGNFPGRFSGRQFSNSRSEMNVSTLELGDSALYLCASSLWTGGLGYTFGSGTRLTVV.

The J gene is TRBJ1-1, the V gene TRBV13; TRBD1 might be the D (6 bases). Germline V gene sequence: CDR1 PRHDT, CDR2 FYEKMQ (reference sequence). The V end was cut by 5 bases, the J end by 3 bases, with 16 bases between. The CDR3 has 15 amino acids. The CDR3 region is CASSVIHRVDTEAFF. DNA for the CDR3: TGTGCCAGCAGCGTAATCCACAGGGTCGACACTGAAGCTTTCTTT.

The chain combines TRBV10-2 with TRBJ1-2, with D possibly matching TRBD1 (5 bases). The CDR3 is 12 amino acids. V was pared by 6 bases and J by 5 bases, with 10 bases between. Germline CDR1 WSHSY, CDR2 SAAADI. This CDR3 is CASSPPGYGYTF. CDR3 coding DNA: TGCGCCAGCAGCCCCCCAGGGTATGGCTACACCTTC.

The genes are TRBV12-5 and TRBJ2-1; 8 nucleotides align to TRBD1. CDR3 length equals 15 residues. J gave up 2 bases and V 5 bases, and 5 bases lay outside the gene matches. Germline V gene lookup returns CDR1 LGHNT and CDR2 FRNRAP. CDR3 in amino acids: CASGQQGDPYNEQFF. For the CDR3, the DNA is TGTGCTAGTGGTCAACAGGGGGACCCCTACAATGAGCAGTTCTTC.

The rearrangement joins TRBV7-6 to TRBJ1-3, with 12 positions matching TRBD1. V was pared by 5 bases and J by 3 bases, with 5 bases of the junction left unmatched. Germline CDR1 SGHVS, CDR2 FNYEAQ. CDR3 length equals 16 residues. CDR3 in DNA: TGTGCCAGCAGCCCGGGACAGGGGGCTGGTGGAAACACCATATATTTT. Translated, it gives CASSPGQGAGGNTIYF.

The genes are TRBV19 and TRBJ1-4, with D hard to call. V was trimmed by 6 bases and J by 7 bases, leaving 12 bases between them. CDR1 and CDR2 (germline): LNHDA, SQIVND (reference sequence). CDR3 length: 13 amino acids. Here the CDR3 DNA reads TGTGCCAGTAGGAGGCGGGGAACTGAAAAACTGTTTTTT. This translates into CASRRRGTEKLFF.